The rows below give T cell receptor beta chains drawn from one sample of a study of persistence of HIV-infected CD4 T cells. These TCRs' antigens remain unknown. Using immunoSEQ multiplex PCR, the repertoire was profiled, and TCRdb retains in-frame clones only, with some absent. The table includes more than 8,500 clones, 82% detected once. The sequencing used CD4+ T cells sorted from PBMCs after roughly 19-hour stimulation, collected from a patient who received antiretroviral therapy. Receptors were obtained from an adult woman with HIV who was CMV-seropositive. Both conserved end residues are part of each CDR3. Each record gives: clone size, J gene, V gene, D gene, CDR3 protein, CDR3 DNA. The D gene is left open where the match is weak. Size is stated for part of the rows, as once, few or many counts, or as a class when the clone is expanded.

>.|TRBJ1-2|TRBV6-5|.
CASSPRPVLDGYTF
TGTGCCAGCAGTCCCCGCCCAGTCTTGGATGGCTACACCTTC
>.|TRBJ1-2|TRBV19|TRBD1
CASVPSGTGFYGYTF
TGTGCCAGTGTACCTTCCGGGACAGGTTTCTATGGCTACACCTTC
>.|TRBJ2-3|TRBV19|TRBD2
CASSPRTSSPDTQYF
TGTGCCAGTAGTCCCAGGACTAGCAGCCCAGATACGCAGTATTTT
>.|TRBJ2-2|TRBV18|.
CASSPPGDTGELFF
TGTGCCAGCTCACCGCCCGGAGACACCGGGGAGCTGTTTTTT
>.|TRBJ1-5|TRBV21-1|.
CASSKRGLDSLNQPQHF
TGTGCCAGCAGCAAAAGAGGCTTGGACAGCCTAAATCAGCCCCAGCATTTT
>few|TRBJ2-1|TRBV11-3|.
CASKNLNEQFF
TGTGCCAGCAAGAATCTTAATGAGCAGTTCTTC
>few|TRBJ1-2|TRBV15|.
CATSRDRTGNSYTF
TGTGCCACCAGCAGAGATAGAACAGGGAATAGCTACACCTTC
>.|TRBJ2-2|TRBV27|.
CASTPLGTGGELFF
TGTGCCAGCACCCCCCTAGGGACGGGCGGGGAGCTGTTTTTT
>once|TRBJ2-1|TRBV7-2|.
CASSLGDAGTYNEQFF
TGTGCCAGCAGCTTAGGTGATGCGGGAACCTACAATGAGCAGTTCTTC
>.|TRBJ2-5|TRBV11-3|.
CASSKDRTTSGETQYF
TGTGCCAGCAGCAAAGACAGGACAACCAGCGGGGAGACCCAGTACTTC
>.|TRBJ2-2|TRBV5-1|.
CATSRDIETGELFF
TGCGCCACCTCCCGGGACATAGAGACCGGGGAGCTGTTTTTT
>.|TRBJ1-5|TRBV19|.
CASTGTINQPQHF
TGTGCCAGTACCGGGACAATCAATCAGCCCCAGCATTTT
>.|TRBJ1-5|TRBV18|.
CASSPGFNQPQHF
TGTGCCAGCTCACCGGGATTCAATCAGCCCCAGCATTTT
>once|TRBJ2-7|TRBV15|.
CATSTTGDLQYF
TGTGCCACCAGCACAACAGGAGACCTGCAGTACTTC
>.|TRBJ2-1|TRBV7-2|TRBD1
CASSPRTGFSYNEQFF
TGTGCCAGCAGCCCGAGGACAGGGTTCTCCTACAATGAGCAGTTCTTC
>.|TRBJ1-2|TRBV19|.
CASSYSLYGYTF
TGTGCCAGTAGTTATAGCTTGTATGGCTACACCTTC
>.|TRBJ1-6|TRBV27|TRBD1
CASSLTGENSPLHF
TGTGCCAGCAGTTTGACAGGGGAAAATTCACCCCTCCACTTT
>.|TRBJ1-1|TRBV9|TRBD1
CASSPRTGGYTEAFF
TGTGCCAGCAGCCCCCGGACAGGAGGGTACACTGAAGCTTTCTTT
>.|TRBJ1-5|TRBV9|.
CASSVKPGPNQPQHF
TGTGCCAGCAGCGTAAAACCAGGCCCAAATCAGCCCCAGCATTTT
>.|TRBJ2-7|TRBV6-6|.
CASRKQEGGYEQYF
TGTGCCAGCAGGAAACAGGAAGGGGGCTACGAGCAGTACTTC
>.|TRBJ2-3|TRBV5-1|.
CASSPTPGDTDTQYF
TGCGCCAGCAGTCCCACTCCCGGGGACACAGATACGCAGTATTTT
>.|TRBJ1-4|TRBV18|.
CASSPGINEKLFF
TGTGCCAGCTCACCAGGGATTAATGAAAAACTGTTTTTT
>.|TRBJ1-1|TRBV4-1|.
CASSQEASRNTEAFF
TGCGCCAGCAGCCAAGAGGCCAGCCGGAACACTGAAGCTTTCTTT
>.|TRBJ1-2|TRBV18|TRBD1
CASSPAPGQGAGYTF
TGTGCCAGCTCACCAGCCCCTGGACAGGGGGCTGGCTACACCTTC
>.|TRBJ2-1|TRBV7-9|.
CASSLGNEQFF
TGTGCCAGCAGCCTTGGTAATGAGCAGTTCTTC
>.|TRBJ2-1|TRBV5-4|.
CASSAAIYSYNEQFF
TGTGCCAGCAGCGCCGCCATTTACTCCTACAATGAGCAGTTCTTC
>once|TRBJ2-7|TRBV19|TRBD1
CASSGGTGKPYEQYF
TGTGCCAGTAGTGGGGGGACAGGGAAACCCTACGAGCAGTACTTC
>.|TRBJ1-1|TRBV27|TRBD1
CASSSLTGLTEAFF
TGTGCCAGCAGTTCACTGACAGGGTTAACTGAAGCTTTCTTT
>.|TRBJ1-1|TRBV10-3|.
CAISEFTERAFF
TGTGCCATCAGTGAATTTACGGAGAGAGCTTTCTTT
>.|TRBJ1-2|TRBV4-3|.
CASSQDHGGPYYGYTF
TGCGCCAGCAGCCAAGATCACGGGGGGCCTTACTATGGCTACACCTTC
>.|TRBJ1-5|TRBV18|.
CASSQGTVRSGQPQHF
TGTGCCAGCTCCCAGGGGACGGTTCGATCGGGGCAGCCCCAGCATTTT
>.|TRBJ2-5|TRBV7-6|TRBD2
CASSLASGGARETQYF
TGTGCCAGCAGCTTAGCTAGCGGGGGGGCCCGAGAGACCCAGTACTTC
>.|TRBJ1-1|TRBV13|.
CASSQDYRRGFTEAFF
TGTGCCAGCAGCCAGGATTATAGGAGGGGATTCACTGAAGCTTTCTTT
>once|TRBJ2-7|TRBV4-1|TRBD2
CASSQVLAGGPYEQYF
TGCGCCAGCAGCCAGGTACTAGCGGGAGGCCCCTACGAGCAGTACTTC
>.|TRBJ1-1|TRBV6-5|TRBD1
CASSQTGGEAFF
TGTGCCAGCAGCCAAACAGGGGGTGAAGCTTTCTTT
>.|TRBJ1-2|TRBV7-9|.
CASSPMVDSSYGYTF
TGTGCCAGCAGCCCGATGGTGGACAGCTCATATGGCTACACCTTC
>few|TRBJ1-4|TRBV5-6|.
CASSSIPNEKLFF
TGTGCCAGCAGCTCTATCCCGAATGAAAAACTGTTTTTT
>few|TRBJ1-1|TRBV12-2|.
CASRLGKGGQGMNTEAFF
TGTGCAAGTCGCTTAGGTAAAGGGGGACAGGGCATGAACACTGAAGCTTTCTTT
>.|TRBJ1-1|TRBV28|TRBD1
CASSSGTGGFEAFF
TGTGCCAGCAGTAGCGGGACAGGGGGCTTTGAAGCTTTCTTT
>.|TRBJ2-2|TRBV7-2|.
CASSPDRSGELFF
TGTGCCAGCAGCCCGGACCGCTCCGGGGAGCTGTTTTTT
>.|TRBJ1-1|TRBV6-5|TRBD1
CASTKDRAGTEAFF
TGTGCCAGCACCAAGGACAGGGCCGGAACTGAAGCTTTCTTT
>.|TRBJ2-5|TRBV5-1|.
CASSLSRAQETQYF
TGCGCCAGCAGCTTGAGTAGGGCCCAAGAGACCCAGTACTTC
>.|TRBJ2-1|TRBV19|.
CASSRGGRMYNEQFF
TGTGCCAGTAGTAGGGGTGGCAGGATGTACAATGAGCAGTTCTTC
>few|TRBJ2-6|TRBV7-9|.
CASSSLLEPGANVLTF
TGTGCCAGCAGCTCCCTTCTGGAACCTGGGGCCAACGTCCTGACTTTC
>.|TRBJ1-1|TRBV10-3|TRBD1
CAISSGQGKIEAFF
TGTGCCATCAGTTCGGGACAGGGGAAGATTGAAGCTTTCTTT
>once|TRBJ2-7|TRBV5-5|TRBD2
CASSFQTSLAGGLYEQYF
TGTGCCAGCAGCTTTCAGACTTCGCTAGCGGGAGGGCTCTACGAGCAGTACTTC
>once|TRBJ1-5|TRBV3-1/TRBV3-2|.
CASSPGQFNQPQHF
TGTGCCAGCAGCCCCGGACAGTTCAATCAGCCCCAGCATTTT
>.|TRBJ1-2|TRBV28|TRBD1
CASSLDRAGGYTF
TGTGCCAGCAGTTTGGACAGGGCGGGGGGCTACACCTTC
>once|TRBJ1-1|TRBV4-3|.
CASSQDREANTEAFF
TGCGCCAGCAGCCAAGACAGAGAGGCTAACACTGAAGCTTTCTTT
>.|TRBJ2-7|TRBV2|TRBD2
CASSEGVAGGYEQYF
TGTGCCAGCAGCGAAGGGGTAGCGGGAGGTTACGAGCAGTACTTC
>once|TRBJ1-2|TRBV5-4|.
CASSFNTAHYGYTF
TGTGCCAGCAGCTTTAATACGGCTCACTATGGCTACACCTTC
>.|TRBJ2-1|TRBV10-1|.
CASSEGLGAYNEQFF
TGCGCCAGCAGTGAGGGCCTAGGGGCCTACAATGAGCAGTTCTTC
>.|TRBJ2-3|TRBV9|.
CASSAPSLHSSTDTQYF
TGTGCCAGCAGCGCCCCCAGCTTGCACTCTAGCACAGATACGCAGTATTTT
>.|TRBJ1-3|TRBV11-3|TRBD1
CASSPGQGPGNTIYF
TGTGCCAGCAGCCCGGGACAGGGACCTGGAAACACCATATATTTT
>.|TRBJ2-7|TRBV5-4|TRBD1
CASSAKGGPRSSYEQYF
TGTGCCAGCAGCGCCAAAGGGGGCCCCCGGAGCTCCTACGAGCAGTACTTC